This T cell receptor beta chain stems from a study of blood T cell repertoires in COVID-19. Study context: The samples span acute and convalescent COVID-19 from the United States, Italy and Spain. The cDNA or gDNA used as material had been derived from T cells, B-cell-depleted T cells, or PBMCs.

Trimming took 6 bases from V and 0 from J, leaving 9 bases between them. Looked up from germline, CDR1 is MDHEN and CDR2 is SYDVKM. This CDR3 has 13 residues. Methods used by the authors: How many nucleated cells were present was estimated from reference gene primer amplification. Measured with immunoSEQ multiplex PCR; TCRdb has only the in-frame clones, and not every one. V and J calls and clone size are given by that table; D and trimming were obtained from the DNA. The table records some 200,000 clones, around 80% of them present only once. This TCR came from a human donor in a cohort sampled during active COVID-19. The rearrangement links TRBV28 to TRBJ2-7; D uncertain. Sequences were obtained from peripheral blood. The CDR3 is CASRIGSSYEQYF. CDR3 nucleotides: TGTGCCAGCAGAATCGGGTCCTCCTACGAGCAGTACTTC. The full variable domain, in which reference TRBV28 and TRBJ2-7 provide the parts outside the CDR3, is DVKVTQSSRYLVKRTGEKVFLECVQDMDHENMFWYRQDPGLGLRLIYFSYDVKMKEKGDIPEGYSVSREKKERFSLILESASTNQTSMYLCASRIGSSYEQYFGPGTRLTVT.